Included here is one T cell receptor beta chain sequence, with context. Germline V gives CDR1 SGHRS, CDR2 YFSETQ. J was trimmed by 5 bases and V by 3 bases; bases with no gene match: 9. This CDR3 contains 15 residues. The source of the sample is a study of naive and memory T cell subsets. Both TRBC1 and TRBC2 were covered by a beta constant-region primer of two equimolar oligonucleotides. TCRdb used MiXCR to reprocess the UMI-ligation and nested PCR reads, holding one entry per CDR3 protein. The sample shows 77,000 or so distinct CDR3 sequences, approximately 14% of them seen only once. Material for sequencing was central memory CD4+ T cells from blood. This sequence originates from a human donor in good health. The rearrangement uses TRBV5-1 and TRBJ2-5, with 8 bases that match TRBD1. The CDR3 region has the DNA TGCGCCAGCAGCTCCAGGGGGCGCGAGGCGGAGACCCAGTACTTC. Translated: CASSSRGREAETQYF.